One sample yielded the 18 T cell receptor beta chains listed below, sequenced in a study of blood T cell repertoires in COVID-19 (dated by TCRdb to the early 2020s). Receptors were amplified or captured by the immunoSEQ multiplex PCR assay. TCRdb re-hosts the immuneACCESS table, in-frame sequences only. Its copies lack some clones; in the studies checked, an unresolved V gene accounts for under half of them, and the cause for the rest is not known. This sample holds roughly 200,000 clones; less than 90% were observed only once. The ten largest clones take up approximately 18% of the sample. What was sequenced was peripheral blood. These receptor sequences come from a woman older than 75 with active or convalescent COVID-19.

This rearrangement joins TRBV10-2 to TRBJ2-5; TRBD1 aligns across 7 bases. The junction had 1 base not matched to a gene; V was cut back by 6 bases and J by 0 bases. This CDR3 region has 13 residues. CDR1 and CDR2 (germline): WSHSY, SAAADI. The CDR3 DNA follows: TGCGCCAGCAGGGGGACAGACCAAGAGACCCAGTACTTC. It codes for CASRGTDQETQYF.

This chain joins TRBV9 and TRBJ1-5, with 10 bases matching TRBD1. CDR1 SGDLS and CDR2 YYNGEE come from the germline V gene. Trimming took 4 bases from V and 1 from J; bases not matched to a gene: 11. The CDR3 has 18 residues. The CDR3 sequence: CASSPRDRGGWSNQPQHF. The DNA for the CDR3 is TGTGCCAGCAGCCCCCGGGACAGGGGAGGTTGGAGCAATCAGCCCCAGCATTTT. The full variable domain, completed using reference TRBV9 and TRBJ1-5, is DSGVTQTPKHLITATGQRVTLRCSPRSGDLSVYWYQQSLDQGLQFLIQYYNGEERAKGNILERFSAQQFPDLHSELNLSSLELGDSALYFCASSPRDRGGWSNQPQHFGDGTRLSIL.

The chain uses TRBV27 and TRBJ1-5; D remains unclear. The length of the CDR3 is 12 residues. Germline loops: CDR1 MNHEY, CDR2 SMNVEV (reference sequence). The ends were cut back, 6 bases at V and 7 bases at J, with 10 bases in the middle. This CDR3 is CASSTGGQPQHF. The CDR3 DNA sequence: TGTGCCAGCAGCACGGGAGGCCAGCCCCAGCATTTT.

This chain links TRBV7-2 with TRBJ1-1; tentative D call: TRBD1 (5 bases). CDR1 and CDR2 from the germline V gene are SGHTA and FQGNSA. The ends were cut back, 3 bases at V and 1 base at J, with 15 bases in the middle. CDR3 length: 16 residues. CDR3 coding DNA: TGTGCCAGCAGCTTTCTTACAGGTCGTAAGAACACTGAAGCTTTCTTT. Translating it yields CASSFLTGRKNTEAFF.

The J gene is TRBJ2-1, the V gene TRBV27, with 8 positions matching TRBD2. With 6 bases clipped from V and 3 bases from J, the junction kept 13 bases outside the gene matches. The CDR3 spans 17 residues. CDR1 MNHEY and CDR2 SMNVEV come from the germline V gene (reference sequence). CDR3 bases: TGTGCCAGCAGCCGTATCCCGGGACTAGATTTCTACAATGAGCAGTTCTTC. Translating it yields CASSRIPGLDFYNEQFF.

The chain carries TRBV6-5 and TRBJ2-7; a possible D gene is TRBD2 (6 bases). Trimming removed 7 bases from V and 7 bases from J, with 20 bases in between. The germline gives CDR1 MNHEY, CDR2 SVGAGI. The CDR3 is 14 amino acids. CDR3 residues: CASMEPGRGGEQYF. As DNA, the CDR3 is TGTGCCAGCATGGAGCCTGGGCGGGGTGGAGAGCAGTACTTC.

This rearrangement joins TRBV27 to TRBJ2-1; D might be TRBD1 (5 bases). V was clipped by 5 bases and J by 4 bases, with 9 bases between them. Germline lookup yields CDR1 MNHEY and CDR2 SMNVEV (reference sequence). This CDR3 has 13 residues. CDR3 residues: CASSPQGYNEQFF. The CDR3 DNA reads as TGTGCCAGCAGTCCCCAGGGTTACAATGAGCAGTTCTTC.

J is TRBJ2-7 and V is TRBV10-1; TRBD2 agrees at 8 bases. The CDR3 extends over 13 amino acids. The germline V gene encodes CDR1 WNHNN and CDR2 SYGVQD (reference sequence). Trimming removed 6 bases from V and 0 bases from J; junction bases left unmatched: 1. CDR3 DNA sequence: TGCGCCAGCAGAGGACTAGCCTCCTACGAGCAGTACTTC. This codes for CASRGLASYEQYF.

The J gene is TRBJ1-5, the V gene TRBV15; D may be TRBD1 (5 bases). Deletions cut 0 bases from V and 3 bases from J, with 12 bases between. Germline CDR1 LNHNV, CDR2 YYDKDF (reference sequence). CDR3 length: 16 amino acids. The CDR3 region has the DNA TGTGCCACCAGCAGAGAGGCGGGACCCGCCAATCAGCCCCAGCATTTT. It encodes CATSREAGPANQPQHF.

The chain recombines TRBV5-1 with TRBJ2-5; 9 positions agree with TRBD2. Germline CDR1 SGHRS, CDR2 YFSETQ. The CDR3 contains 16 residues. V lost 0 bases and J lost 1; bases outside the gene matches: 4. CDR3 region: CASSLALAGRQETQYF. The CDR3 nucleotides read TGCGCCAGCAGCTTGGCCCTAGCGGGACGCCAAGAGACCCAGTACTTC.

This chain connects TRBV19 to TRBJ2-2, with D tentatively TRBD1 (6 bases). V was shortened by 5 bases and J by 4 bases, with 17 bases between the two germline ends. Germline CDR1 is LNHDA and CDR2 is SQIVND (reference sequence). The CDR3 totals 16 residues. CDR3 region: CASSGGQGWGTGELFF. CDR3 DNA: TGTGCCAGTAGTGGGGGCCAGGGATGGGGCACCGGGGAGCTGTTTTTT. Complete variable domain (other parts from reference TRBV19 and TRBJ2-2): DGGITQSPKYLFRKEGQNVTLSCEQNLNHDAMYWYRQDPGQGLRLIYYSQIVNDFQKGDIAEGYSVSREKKESFPLTVTSAQKNPTAFYLCASSGGQGWGTGELFFGEGSRLTVL.

The chain joins TRBV3-1 (or the pseudogene TRBV3-2) to TRBJ1-5, with 7 bases identical to TRBD1. The CDR3 sequence is 14 residues long. Germline V lookup: CDR1 LGHDT, CDR2 YNNKEL (reference sequence). Trimming cost V 4 bases and J 6 bases; bases outside gene matches: 6. Here the CDR3 reads CASSPTGAGQPQHF. Written as DNA, the CDR3 is TGTGCCAGCAGCCCCACAGGGGCCGGTCAGCCCCAGCATTTT.

This clone was picked up a small number of times. J is TRBJ1-3 and V is TRBV30, with D perhaps TRBD1 (5 bases). This CDR3 spans 14 amino acids. Germline CDR1 is GTSNPN and CDR2 is SVGIG (reference sequence). V shed 5 bases and J shed 4 bases, with 15 bases lying between them. CDR3 nucleotide sequence: TGTGCCTGGGGGGCGTGGGCAGTCGGAAACACCATATATTTT. Amino acid sequence: CAWGAWAVGNTIYF.

The chain couples TRBV3-1 (or the pseudogene TRBV3-2) to TRBJ2-6, with D possibly being TRBD2 (7 bases). This CDR3 has 17 residues. The V end lost 7 bases, the J end lost 0 bases, and 16 bases lay between the germline ends. CDR1 is LGHDT, CDR2 YNNKEL, per germline (reference sequence). The CDR3 sequence: CASTPRGGNSGANVLTF. CDR3 DNA sequence: TGTGCCAGCACCCCAAGGGGGGGGAACTCTGGGGCCAACGTCCTGACTTTC.

V and J are TRBV6-5 and TRBJ2-7; TRBD1 matches 8 bases. Per the germline V gene, CDR1 is MNHEY and CDR2 is SVGAGI. CDR3 size: 14 residues. The V segment lost 3 bases and the J segment 4 bases; nucleotides outside the gene matches: 5. CDR3 region: CASSYRDRRYEQYF. The CDR3 nucleotides are TGTGCCAGCAGTTATCGGGACAGGCGTTACGAGCAGTACTTC.

This chain joins TRBV25-1 and TRBJ1-4; 7 nucleotides match TRBD1. Trimming took 2 bases from V and 4 from J; bases not matched to a gene: 7. The germline gives CDR1 MGHDK, CDR2 SYGVNS. The CDR3 totals 16 residues. CDR3 coding DNA: TGTGCCAGCAGTGAAACTGGGCCAGGGGGTAATGAAAAACTGTTTTTT. Protein: CASSETGPGGNEKLFF.

J is TRBJ2-5 and V is TRBV29-1; 8 positions match TRBD1. This CDR3 comprises 11 residues. J gave up 6 bases and V 7 bases, and 4 bases lay outside the gene matches. Germline assignment: CDR1 SQVTM and CDR2 ANQGSEA. As DNA, the CDR3 is TGCAGCGAGCAGGGGGCGCAGACCCAGTACTTC. It is translated as CSEQGAQTQYF.

The chain employs TRBV2 and TRBJ1-6; D is unresolved. The germline V and J ends were trimmed by 1 base and 9 bases, with 16 bases remaining between them. The germline V gene has CDR1 SNHLY and CDR2 FYNNEI. CDR3 size: 16 residues. As DNA, the CDR3 is TGTGCCAGCAGTGAAGGGTGGGCATCAGGAACTTCACCCCTCCACTTT. Translated, it gives CASSEGWASGTSPLHF.